The 16 T cell receptor beta chains below all came from one sample that was sequenced in a study of spatial heterogeneity in lung cancer. TCRdb reprocessed the 5' RACE reads with MiXCR, giving one entry per CDR3 protein. The sample yields tens of thousands of distinct CDR3 sequences, 10% to 15% seen once. The sample's time point: sample taken at primary tumor resection. Whole RNA was taken from tumor, nontumor lung or frozen PBMC; it was then sequenced unsorted. This specimen was PBMCs, taken at surgery. The origin of the receptors is a male donor with early-stage non-small cell lung cancer.

The chain carries TRBV9 and TRBJ2-7; TRBD2 matches 9 bases. The germline CDR1 and CDR2 sequences are SGDLS and YYNGEE. Trimming took 0 bases from V and 4 from J; bases not matched to a gene: 2. The CDR3 has 14 amino acids. The CDR3 bases are TGTGCCAGCAGCGTAGATAGCGGGGGTTACGAGCAGTACTTC. Its translation is CASSVDSGGYEQYF.

The genes are TRBV28 and TRBJ2-5, with 12 bases lining up with TRBD2. Germline CDR1 and CDR2: MDHEN and SYDVKM. There are 20 residues in the CDR3. Germline trimming cut 6 bases from V and 0 bases from J; bases unmatched to any gene: 17. The CDR3 nucleotides are TGTGCCAGCAGCATACCCTCGGTCCTAGCGGGAGGGCTGCACCAAGAGACCCAGTACTTC. It specifies CASSIPSVLAGGLHQETQYF.

This clonotype was counted only a few times. The rearrangement uses TRBV4-1 and TRBJ2-2; either TRBD1 or TRBD2 may supply D (6 bases each). The CDR3 loop spans 13 amino acids. Looked up from germline, CDR1 is MGHRA and CDR2 is YSYEKL. V lost 6 bases, J lost 8 bases, and 13 bases lay in between. CDR3 coding DNA: TGCGCCAGCAGTCGGAGGGGGGAAGGGGAGCTGTTTTTT. The encoded protein is CASSRRGEGELFF.

This clonotype was counted a few times. The chain links TRBV19 to TRBJ2-2; D gene ambiguous. V lost 6 bases to trimming and J lost 0 bases, with 14 bases between them. The CDR3 is 16 residues long. Germline assignment: CDR1 LNHDA and CDR2 SQIVND (reference sequence). CDR3 residues: CASSPLRSTNTGELFF. CDR3 coding DNA: TGTGCCAGTAGCCCCCTGAGGAGTACGAACACCGGGGAGCTGTTTTTT.

This clonotype was seen a handful of times. The rearrangement uses TRBV12-3 or TRBV12-4 and TRBJ2-1, with 10 nucleotides matching TRBD1. The CDR3 loop spans 16 amino acids. The ends lost 1 base at V and 7 bases at J; junction bases unmatched: 7. DNA for the CDR3: TGTGCCAGCAGTTTAGGGACGGGACAGGGGACTAATGAGCAGTTCTTC. Protein sequence: CASSLGTGQGTNEQFF.

The chain recombines TRBV10-3 with TRBJ1-5; D remains unclear. The CDR3 loop spans 17 amino acids. The V gene lost 0 bases and the J gene lost 9 bases, with 21 bases spanning the gap. Germline V lookup: CDR1 ENHRY, CDR2 SYGVKD. The CDR3 DNA is TGTGCCATCAGTGAGTCATCACCGGGCGGGGAGACTAGGCCCCAGCATTTT. It yields the protein CAISESSPGGETRPQHF.

The sample holds many counts of this clonotype. The chain joins TRBV11-2 to TRBJ2-5, with 8 positions matching TRBD2. The CDR3 extends over 17 amino acids. Unmatched junction bases numbered 12, after V lost 4 bases and J lost 2 bases. CDR1 SGHAT and CDR2 FQNNGV come from the germline V gene. CDR3 region: CASSSRGGPEGQETQYF. CDR3 sequence (DNA): TGTGCCAGCAGCTCCCGGGGGGGACCGGAGGGGCAAGAGACCCAGTACTTC.

This clonotype appeared a few times. The genes are TRBV5-1 and TRBJ2-5; 9 bases are a match to TRBD1. CDR1 is SGHRS, CDR2 YFSETQ, per germline. V trimming: 1 base; J trimming: 5 bases; junction bases outside the gene matches: 6. This CDR3 is 15 amino acids long. The CDR3 bases are TGCGCCAGCAGCTTGATGACAGGGGGAGATGAGACCCAGTACTTC. It encodes CASSLMTGGDETQYF.

This clonotype was counted between two and nine times. The chain uses TRBV7-9 and TRBJ1-2, with no clear D. This CDR3 region has 13 residues. Trimming cost V 2 bases and J 3 bases, with 7 bases left between them. Germline-derived CDR1 and CDR2 are SEHNR and FQNEAQ (reference sequence). The CDR3 DNA is TGTGCCAGCAGCTTACAGGAGCACTATGGCTACACCTTC. As protein: CASSLQEHYGYTF.

This clonotype was counted many times. The chain employs TRBV9 and TRBJ2-1, with TRBD2 identical over 10 bases. Losses at the gene ends were 4 bases for V and 4 bases for J; bases not matched to a gene: 8. Germline CDR1 and CDR2: SGDLS and YYNGEE. CDR3 length equals 16 residues. The CDR3 reads CASSPSLAGDYNEQFF. In DNA form, the CDR3 reads TGTGCCAGCAGCCCCTCCCTAGCGGGGGATTACAATGAGCAGTTCTTC. Full variable domain (remainder filled in from reference TRBV9 and TRBJ2-1): DSGVTQTPKHLITATGQRVTLRCSPRSGDLSVYWYQQSLDQGLQFLIQYYNGEERAKGNILERFSAQQFPDLHSELNLSSLELGDSALYFCASSPSLAGDYNEQFFGPGTRLTVL.

By sample share, this clonotype is medium-sized. The chain employs TRBV29-1 and TRBJ2-7; tentatively, D is TRBD2 (5 bases). Trimming pared 4 bases from V and 11 bases from J, leaving 12 bases between. The CDR3 is made up of 10 amino acids. Germline loops: CDR1 SQVTM, CDR2 ANQGSEA. In nucleotides, the CDR3 is TGCAGCGTTGGAAGCGGACCTGAGTACTTC. Translated: CSVGSGPEYF.

A few counts support this clonotype. The gene calls are TRBV9 and TRBJ2-3; 8 nucleotides match TRBD2. Germline assignment: CDR1 SGDLS and CDR2 YYNGEE. The V and J ends lost 4 bases and 2 bases, in that order; junction bases with no gene match: 9. This CDR3 is 16 amino acids long. CDR3 sequence: CASSPRVAGSTDTQYF. CDR3 bases: TGTGCCAGCAGCCCTAGGGTAGCGGGATCCACAGATACGCAGTATTTT. Filled out from reference TRBV9 and TRBJ2-3, the complete variable domain reads DSGVTQTPKHLITATGQRVTLRCSPRSGDLSVYWYQQSLDQGLQFLIQYYNGEERAKGNILERFSAQQFPDLHSELNLSSLELGDSALYFCASSPRVAGSTDTQYFGPGTRLTVL.

The chain has TRBV4-1 and TRBJ1-1; 7 positions match TRBD1. CDR1 is MGHRA, CDR2 YSYEKL, per germline. There are 15 residues in the CDR3. With V trimmed by 1 base and J by 3 bases, 5 bases remained unmatched. The CDR3 here is CASSQGTGLDTEAFF. CDR3 coding DNA: TGCGCCAGCAGCCAAGGGACAGGATTGGACACTGAAGCTTTCTTT.

This clonotype turned up a few times. This sequence joins TRBV6-6 and TRBJ1-4; TRBD1 matches 11 bases. Germline-derived CDR1 and CDR2 are MNHNY and SVGAGI (reference sequence). The CDR3 spans 16 residues. Trimming removed 10 bases from V and 8 bases from J; junction bases left unmatched: 15. The DNA of the CDR3 is TGTGCCACCCGGGACAGGGGGGCGAATGGAGGAGAAAAACTGTTTTTT. Protein sequence: CATRDRGANGGEKLFF.

With regard to this clonotype: Just one base apart from a much larger clone, this may be a read error. The chain couples TRBV7-9 to TRBJ2-7; 7 nucleotides line up with TRBD1. The CDR3 covers 13 residues. Per germline, CDR1 SEHNR and CDR2 FQNEAQ (reference sequence). Here the CDR3 reads CVSSFLSGGEQYF. DNA for the CDR3: TGTGTCAGCAGCTTTTTGTCAGGGGGCGAGCAGTACTTC.

This clonotype was observed many times. The V call is TRBV24-1, the J call TRBJ2-5; unclear D gene. This CDR3 is built from 13 residues. The V end was cut by 2 bases, the J end by 7 bases, with 10 bases between. The V gene's germline CDR1 is KGHDR and CDR2 SFDVKD. The CDR3 spells CATSDSNSGTQYF. CDR3 sequence (DNA): TGTGCCACCAGTGATTCCAATTCAGGGACCCAGTACTTC.